This record covers a single TCR beta chain. Its specificity is not known. These data belong to a study of cytomegalovirus exposure and HLA in healthy donors. Study findings and constraints: For most TCR sequences rarity was the rule, although some public TCRs occurred in many donors.

The germline gives CDR1 SNHLY, CDR2 FYNNEI. The CDR3 has 14 residues. V gave up 9 bases and J gave up 10 bases, with 22 bases separating them. The PCR made use of 60 Vbeta and 13 Jbeta primers. Libraries were prepared by immunoSEQ multiplex PCR; TCRdb keeps only in-frame clonotypes and omits some of them. The profile shows 150,000 to 200,000 clones, roughly 80% of them singletons. The chain joins TRBV2 to TRBJ1-5; tentatively, D is TRBD1 (6 bases). This TCR derives from a woman in her thirties in good health and CMV-seropositive. The sample was PBMCs. The CDR3 nucleotides are TGTGCCAGTGGGGCTGGACAGACAGTCGGACCCCAGCATTTT. Protein sequence: CASGAGQTVGPQHF.